One sample yielded the 13 T cell receptor beta chains listed below, sequenced in a study of cytomegalovirus exposure and HLA in healthy donors. Primers included in the PCR were 60 Vbeta and 13 Jbeta primers. Sequencing used immunoSEQ multiplex PCR; TCRdb keeps in-frame clones, though not all of them. Here the sample spans 150,000 or so clones, around 84% being singletons. The sample was PBMCs. These receptors originate from a man aged 50-60 years in good health and CMV-seropositive.

This clone was observed a single time. This rearrangement joins TRBV18 to TRBJ2-5, with TRBD1 as a possible D gene (5 bases). CDR3 size: 14 residues. Germline V gives CDR1 KGHSH, CDR2 LQKENI. Trimming took off 3 bases at V and 5 bases at J, with 13 bases between the two ends. The CDR3 here is CASSPDKGLETQYF. CDR3 in DNA: TGTGCCAGCTCACCCGATAAGGGGCTCGAGACCCAGTACTTC.

V and J are TRBV6-1 and TRBJ2-1; 10 bases line up with TRBD2. V shed 4 bases and J 7 bases; nucleotides not matched to a gene: 13. Looked up from germline, CDR1 is MNHNS and CDR2 is SASEGT. The CDR3 is 17 residues long. In DNA, the CDR3 is TGTGCCAGCAGTGGGGGGCCTAGCGGGAGAAGGTTTAATGAGCAGTTCTTC. Residues: CASSGGPSGRRFNEQFF.

With respect to this clone: The junction and the germline gene differ at one end; a read error may be behind it. J is TRBJ1-2 and V is TRBV7-9; TRBD1 matches at 9 bases. The CDR3 extends over 12 amino acids. Germline V gene data show CDR1 as SEHNR and CDR2 as FQNEAQ (reference sequence). In DNA form, the CDR3 reads TGTGCCAGCAGCCCCACAGGGGGCCGAGCCCTCTTC. It is translated as CASSPTGGRALF.

The chain links TRBV5-1 to TRBJ2-1; 11 bases are a match to TRBD2. Germline trimming cut 4 bases from V and 10 bases from J; bases unmatched to any gene: 10. Germline V lookup: CDR1 SGHRS, CDR2 YFSETQ. The CDR3 loop spans 15 amino acids. The CDR3 protein is CASSPPTSGSVEQFF. The DNA of the CDR3 is TGCGCCAGCAGCCCCCCAACTAGCGGGAGTGTCGAGCAGTTCTTC.

The chain employs TRBV9 and TRBJ1-1, with D possibly TRBD1 on 6 matching bases. The CDR3 runs 12 residues. Germline assignment: CDR1 SGDLS and CDR2 YYNGEE. Trimming left V 0 bases short and J 11 bases short, with 11 bases between. The CDR3 DNA sequence: TGTGCCAGCAGCGTAGCTGGACAGCACGCTTTCTTT. It is translated as CASSVAGQHAFF.

The rearrangement links TRBV4-1 to TRBJ2-2; TRBD2 is a possible D gene (6 bases). The germline CDR1 and CDR2 sequences are MGHRA and YSYEKL. This CDR3 region has 16 residues. V shed 5 bases and J shed 6 bases, with 19 bases lying between them. As DNA, the CDR3 is TGCGCCAGCAGCTCCGGCGGGGCCCGCTCAGCCGGGGAGCTGTTTTTT. Amino acids: CASSSGGARSAGELFF.

V gene TRBV6-1 combines with J gene TRBJ1-4; 10 bases agree with TRBD1. Trimming removed 3 bases from V and 8 bases from J; junction bases left unmatched: 6. CDR3 length: 15 residues. Germline loops: CDR1 MNHNS, CDR2 SASEGT. CDR3 coding DNA: TGTGCCAGCAGTGATACCGGGACAGGGGTCGAAAAACTGTTTTTT. Protein product: CASSDTGTGVEKLFF.

The rearrangement links TRBV23-1 to TRBJ2-7; possibly TRBD2 for D (6 bases). TRBV23-1 is an open reading frame whose function is uncertain. The CDR3 loop spans 18 amino acids. Trimming left V 2 bases short and J 3 bases short, with 23 bases between. Written as DNA, the CDR3 is TGCGCCAGCAGTCAAACCCCCGGTGCCGGGACTCATAACTACGAGCAGTACGTC. This sequence encodes CASSQTPGAGTHNYEQYV.

DNA of the CDR3: TGTGCCAGCAGCTTAGAACTTTCGACCTACGAGCAGTACTTC. This gives the protein CASSLELSTYEQYF. The chain uses TRBV11-2 and TRBJ2-7; no clear D. The germline V gene has CDR1 SGHAT and CDR2 FQNNGV. Deletions cut 0 bases from V and 2 bases from J, with 8 bases between. CDR3 length: 14 residues.

The V and J genes are TRBV14 and TRBJ2-5, with 13 bases fitting TRBD2. Germline V gene data show CDR1 as SGHDN and CDR2 as FVKESK. V shed 3 bases and J 5 bases; nucleotides not matched to a gene: 6. CDR3 length equals 16 residues. In DNA form, the CDR3 reads TGTGCCAGCAGCCAGGGACTAGCGGGACGCCACGAGACCCAGTACTTC. Protein: CASSQGLAGRHETQYF.

In this sample, this clone turned up a few times. V and J are TRBV14 and TRBJ2-2, with no clear D. Germline CDR1 SGHDN, CDR2 FVKESK. CDR3 length: 15 amino acids. Deletions cut 4 bases from V and 1 base from J, with 10 bases between. The CDR3 sequence is CASSPRPGNTGELFF. CDR3 nucleotides: TGTGCCAGCAGCCCCCGACCGGGGAACACCGGGGAGCTGTTTTTT.

The gene calls are TRBV6-1 and TRBJ2-5; D gene ambiguous. The CDR3 has 15 amino acids. V gave up 2 bases and J gave up 5 bases, with 15 bases separating them. Germline V CDR1 and CDR2: MNHNS, SASEGT. CDR3 region: CASSENARVRETQYF. Written as DNA, the CDR3 is TGTGCCAGCAGTGAAAACGCCCGGGTGCGGGAGACCCAGTACTTC.

As DNA, the CDR3 is TGCGCCAGCAGCTTAAGTGGTACTTACAATGAGCAGTTCTTC. It encodes CASSLSGTYNEQFF. The J gene is TRBJ2-1, the V gene TRBV5-1, with no clear D. The CDR3 is made up of 14 amino acids. Trimming took 2 bases from V and 4 from J, leaving 10 bases between them. Germline V gene sequence: CDR1 SGHRS, CDR2 YFSETQ.